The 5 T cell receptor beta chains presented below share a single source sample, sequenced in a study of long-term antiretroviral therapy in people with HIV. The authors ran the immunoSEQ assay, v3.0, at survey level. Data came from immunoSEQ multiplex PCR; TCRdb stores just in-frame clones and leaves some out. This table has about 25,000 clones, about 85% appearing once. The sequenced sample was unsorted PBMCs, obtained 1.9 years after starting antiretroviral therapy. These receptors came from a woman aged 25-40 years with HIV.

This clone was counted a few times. In nucleotides, the CDR3 is TGTGCCACGGGCCGGGACAGGTATAATTCACCCCTCCACTTT. Amino acid sequence: CATGRDRYNSPLHF. The chain has TRBV15 and TRBJ1-6; 8 bases fit TRBD1. In germline, CDR1 is LNHNV, CDR2 YYDKDF (reference sequence). V was clipped by 9 bases and J by 4 bases; unmatched bases: 5. CDR3 length: 14 amino acids. Full variable domain (missing parts from reference TRBV15 and TRBJ1-6): DAMVIQNPRYQVTQFGKPVTLSCSQTLNHNVMYWYQQKSSQAPKLLFHYYDKDFNNEADTPDNFQSRRPNTSFCFLDIRSPGLGDTAMYLCATGRDRYNSPLHFGNGTRLTVT.

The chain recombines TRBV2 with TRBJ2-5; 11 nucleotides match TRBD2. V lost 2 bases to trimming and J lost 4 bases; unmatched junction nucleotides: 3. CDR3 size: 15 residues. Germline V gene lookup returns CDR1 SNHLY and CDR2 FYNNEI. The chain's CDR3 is CASSELSGGVETQYF. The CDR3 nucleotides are TGTGCCAGCAGTGAACTTAGCGGGGGGGTAGAGACCCAGTACTTC.

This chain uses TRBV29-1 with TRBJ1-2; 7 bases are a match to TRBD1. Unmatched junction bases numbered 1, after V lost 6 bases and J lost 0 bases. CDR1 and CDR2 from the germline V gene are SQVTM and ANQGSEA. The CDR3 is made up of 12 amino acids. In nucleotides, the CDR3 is TGCAGCGTGACAGGGTCTAACTATGGCTACACCTTC. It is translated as CSVTGSNYGYTF.

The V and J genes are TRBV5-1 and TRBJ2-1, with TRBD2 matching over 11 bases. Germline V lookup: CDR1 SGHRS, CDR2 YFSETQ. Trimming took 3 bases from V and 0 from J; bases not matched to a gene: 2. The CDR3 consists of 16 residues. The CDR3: CASSSTSGNSYNEQFF. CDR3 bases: TGCGCCAGCAGCTCGACTAGCGGGAACTCCTACAATGAGCAGTTCTTC. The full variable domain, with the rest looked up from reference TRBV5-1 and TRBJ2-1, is KAGVTQTPRYLIKTRGQQVTLSCSPISGHRSVSWYQQTPGQGLQFLFEYFSETQRNKGNFPGRFSGRQFSNSRSEMNVSTLELGDSALYLCASSSTSGNSYNEQFFGPGTRLTVL.

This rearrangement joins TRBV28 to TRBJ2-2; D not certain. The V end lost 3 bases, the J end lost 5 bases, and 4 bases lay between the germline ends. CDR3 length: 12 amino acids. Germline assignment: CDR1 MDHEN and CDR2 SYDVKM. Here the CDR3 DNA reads TGTGCCAGCAGTTTCAGAACCGGGGAGCTGTTTTTT. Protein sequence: CASSFRTGELFF.